The rows below give T cell receptor beta chains drawn from one sample of a study of T cell changes during pregnancy in multiple sclerosis. Sequencing used immunoSEQ multiplex PCR; TCRdb keeps in-frame clones, though not all of them. The data hold around 96,000 clones, with 90% to 95% observed a single time. The sequenced sample was peripheral blood, obtained in the third trimester of pregnancy. The source is a female donor with multiple sclerosis, enrolled in a pregnancy study. Both conserved end residues are part of each CDR3. A D gene is named only where the DNA matches it firmly. Some rows mark clone size as missing; the rest say once, few, many or name a class of expanded clone.

j_call	d_call	clone_size	v_call	cdr3_nt	cdr3_aa
TRBJ2-1	TRBD1	once	TRBV27	TGTGCCAGCAGTTTGACAGGGACCCTCAATGAGCAGTTCTTC	CASSLTGTLNEQFF
TRBJ2-7	TRBD2	NA	TRBV10-2	TGCGCCAGCAGTGAGTCCCCGGGAGGCTACGAGCAGTACTTC	CASSESPGGYEQYF
TRBJ2-5	NA	NA	TRBV5-4	TGTGCCAGCAGCCAACAGGTAGATCAAGAGACCCAGTACTTC	CASSQQVDQETQYF
TRBJ2-1	NA	NA	TRBV15	TGTGCCACCAGCACTGAACAGGGCTCCTACAATGAGCAGTTCTTC	CATSTEQGSYNEQFF
TRBJ2-2	TRBD2	NA	TRBV10-3	TGTGCCATCAGTGAGTCGTTGAGGCTAGCGGTAGAGCTGTTTTTT	CAISESLRLAVELFF
TRBJ2-1	TRBD2	NA	TRBV25-1	TGTGCCAGCACCCCCCGGACTAGCAATGAGCAGTTCTTC	CASTPRTSNEQFF
TRBJ2-7	TRBD2	NA	TRBV27	TGTGCCAGCAGACCACTAGCGGGAGGGCTCTACGAGCAGTACTTC	CASRPLAGGLYEQYF
TRBJ2-3	TRBD1	NA	TRBV29-1	TGCAGCGTTGAAGCCCGGGACAGGGGCACAGATACGCAGTATTTT	CSVEARDRGTDTQYF
TRBJ2-3	TRBD2	NA	TRBV29-1	TGCAGCGTTTCCCTTCGGGGCGGGAGGGTTACGGATACGCAGTATTTT	CSVSLRGGRVTDTQYF
TRBJ2-7	TRBD2	NA	TRBV15	TGTGCCACCAGCACCTGGACTAGCGTCTCCGAGCAGTACTTC	CATSTWTSVSEQYF
TRBJ1-1	TRBD1	NA	TRBV5-4	TGTGCCAGCAGCCCGAACCCGGGACAGGGGAACACTGAAGCTTTCTTT	CASSPNPGQGNTEAFF
TRBJ1-2	NA	NA	TRBV25-1	TGTGCCAGCAGTAGACAGCTTAACTATGGCTACACCTTC	CASSRQLNYGYTF
TRBJ1-2	TRBD1	NA	TRBV28	TGTGCCAGCAGTACGGTAACAGGGGGCGAAGTTAGCTATGGCTACACCTTC	CASSTVTGGEVSYGYTF
TRBJ2-5	NA	NA	TRBV20-1	TGCAGTGCTAGGACAGAAGAGACCCAGTACTTC	CSARTEETQYF
TRBJ2-7	NA	NA	TRBV6-6	TGTGCCGGAGCCGGGACACCGTTCGGGGACGAGCAGTACTTC	CAGAGTPFGDEQYF
TRBJ2-7	TRBD1	NA	TRBV27	TGTGCCAGCAGAACAGGGGGCTACGAGCAGTACTTC	CASRTGGYEQYF
TRBJ2-7	TRBD2	NA	TRBV19	TGTGCCAGTAGCCTACTAGCGGGAGGGCCCTACGAGCAGTACTTC	CASSLLAGGPYEQYF
TRBJ1-1	NA	NA	TRBV2	TGTGCCAGCAGAGAGAGAACAGGGCCCACCGAAGCTTTCTTT	CASRERTGPTEAFF
TRBJ1-1	NA	NA	TRBV5-1	TGCGCCAGCAGCATAGACCCAGGGGCCACTGAAGCTTTCTTT	CASSIDPGATEAFF
TRBJ2-2	NA	NA	TRBV27	TGTGCCAGCAGTCCCTCAGGACTTGAGCTGTTTTTT	CASSPSGLELFF
TRBJ2-7	NA	NA	TRBV28	TGTGCCAGCTCCCTTAGGGGGGGCCGCGAGCAGTACTTC	CASSLRGGREQYF
TRBJ1-5	NA	NA	TRBV28	TGTGCCAGCACCCAACAGGGAAGTCAGCCCCAGCATTTT	CASTQQGSQPQHF
TRBJ1-4	TRBD1	NA	TRBV2	TGTGCCAGCAGTGAAGCAACCACAGGGGGTGAATGGTTCGATGAAAAACTGTTTTTT	CASSEATTGGEWFDEKLFF
TRBJ1-5	TRBD1	NA	TRBV2	TGTGCCAGCAGCAAGCGAGGACAGGGGGTCAATCAGCCCCAGCATTTT	CASSKRGQGVNQPQHF
TRBJ2-1	NA	NA	TRBV5-4	TGTGCCAGCAGCTTGGTGGCAAGCGATGAGCAGTTCTTC	CASSLVASDEQFF
TRBJ2-7	NA	NA	TRBV19	TGTGCCAGTAGGTACAAGAACGAGCAGTACTTC	CASRYKNEQYF
TRBJ2-1	NA	NA	TRBV5-1	TGCGCCAGCAGAGGGGCAGGCCTGGGGCAGTTCTTC	CASRGAGLGQFF
TRBJ2-1	NA	NA	TRBV6-6	TGTGCCAGCAGTGGAACTAGAGGAGTTTACAATGAGCAGTTCTTC	CASSGTRGVYNEQFF
TRBJ2-2	NA	NA	TRBV9	TGTGCCAGCAGCGTAGCTTCCAGCGTTCACACCGGGGAGCTGTTTTTT	CASSVASSVHTGELFF
TRBJ2-7	NA	NA	TRBV28	TGTGCCAGCACCTCAGGGGGGACCTACGAGCAGTACTTC	CASTSGGTYEQYF
TRBJ2-3	NA	NA	TRBV5-1	TGCGCCAGCAGCTTCTTGACAGGTACCGGGACAGATACGCAGTATTTT	CASSFLTGTGTDTQYF
TRBJ1-2	TRBD1	NA	TRBV5-6	TGTGCCAGCAGCCGACCGGGACAGGCGTATGGCTACACCTTC	CASSRPGQAYGYTF
TRBJ2-1	NA	NA	TRBV5-1	TGCGCCAGCAGCCCACGGACACGATACAATGAGCAGTTCTTC	CASSPRTRYNEQFF
TRBJ2-3	NA	NA	TRBV29-1	TGCAGCGTTGAAGCGGGGTGGACCACAGATACGCAGTATTTT	CSVEAGWTTDTQYF
TRBJ2-3	TRBD2	once	TRBV7-9	TGTGCCAGCAGCCCCCAATGGGGGGACGGGAGGCCTGATACGCAGTATTTT	CASSPQWGDGRPDTQYF
TRBJ2-7	NA	once	TRBV7-9	TGTGCCAGCAGCTACGGGACACCCGAGCAGTACTTC	CASSYGTPEQYF
TRBJ2-5	TRBD2	NA	TRBV23-1	TGCGCCAGCAGTCACCGAACTAGCGGGAAACTCCAAGAGACCCAGTACTTC	CASSHRTSGKLQETQYF
TRBJ2-7	NA	NA	TRBV10-1	TGCGCCAGCAGTGAGCGGGGTAACTACGAGCAGTACTTC	CASSERGNYEQYF
TRBJ2-7	TRBD1	NA	TRBV6-1	TGTGCCAGCAGTGGGGAGGACAGGGGGCGTTTTTTTCTCGAGCAGTACTTC	CASSGEDRGRFFLEQYF
TRBJ2-3	NA	NA	TRBV18	TGTGCCAGCTCACCACGATCTACTAGTAAAACAGATACGCAGTATTTT	CASSPRSTSKTDTQYF
TRBJ1-4	TRBD1	NA	TRBV19	TGTGCCAGTAGTATAGCGGTGACAGGGTTGGATGAAAAACTGTTTTTT	CASSIAVTGLDEKLFF
TRBJ1-2	TRBD1	NA	TRBV5-6	TGTGCCAGCAGCTTGGCAGGGACAGTCTATGGCTACACCTTC	CASSLAGTVYGYTF
TRBJ2-3	TRBD1	NA	TRBV14	TGTGCCAGCAGCCTTCCAGGACAGGAGATTACAGATACGCAGTATTTT	CASSLPGQEITDTQYF
TRBJ2-7	NA	NA	TRBV7-2	TGTGCCAGCAGCCTAGCTCGGTCCCCACAGATCTACGAGCAGTACTTC	CASSLARSPQIYEQYF
TRBJ2-3	NA	few	TRBV29-1	TGCAGCGTTACCTCGACAGCAGATACGCAGTATTTT	CSVTSTADTQYF
TRBJ2-7	TRBD2	NA	TRBV9	TGTGCCAGCAGCCCGGGAGGGTTAGGCTACGAGCAGTACTTC	CASSPGGLGYEQYF
TRBJ2-7	TRBD2	NA	TRBV9	TGTGCCAGCAGCGTAGCTAGCGGGAAAGACTACGAGCAGTACTTC	CASSVASGKDYEQYF
TRBJ2-3	TRBD2	NA	TRBV29-1	TGCAGCGTTGGAGTAGCGGGAGTCACAGATACGCAGTATTTT	CSVGVAGVTDTQYF
TRBJ1-2	NA	NA	TRBV19	TGTGCCAGTAATAGTCCAGGGGCCGGTTACTATGGCTACACCTTC	CASNSPGAGYYGYTF
TRBJ1-4	NA	NA	TRBV30	TGTGCCTGGAGTTTAGAAACAGGTCGGGAAAAACTGTTTTTT	CAWSLETGREKLFF
TRBJ2-1	TRBD2	once	TRBV29-1	TGCAGCGTTAATCCACTAGCGGGAGAAAGTGAGCAGTTCTTC	CSVNPLAGESEQFF
TRBJ2-3	TRBD1	NA	TRBV10-3	TGTGCCATCAGTTCGCCGGGACAGGGAAAAGATACGCAGTATTTT	CAISSPGQGKDTQYF